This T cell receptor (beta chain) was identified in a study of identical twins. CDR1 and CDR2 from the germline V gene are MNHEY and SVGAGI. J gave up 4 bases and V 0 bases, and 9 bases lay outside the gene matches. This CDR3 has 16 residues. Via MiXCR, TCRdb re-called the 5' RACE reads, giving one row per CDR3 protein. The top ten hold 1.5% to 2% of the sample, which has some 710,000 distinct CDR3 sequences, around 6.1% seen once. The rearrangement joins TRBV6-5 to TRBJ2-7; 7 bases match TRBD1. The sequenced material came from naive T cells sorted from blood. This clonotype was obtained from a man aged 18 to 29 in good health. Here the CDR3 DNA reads TGTGCCAGCAGTTACTCACGAGGGGGCGCATCATACGAGCAGTACTTC. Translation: CASSYSRGGASYEQYF.